This is a list of T cell receptor beta chains from one sample in a study of shared clonotypes between healthy human individuals. Here immunoSEQ multiplex PCR was the method, and the copy in TCRdb shows in-frame clones only, minus some. The sample contains 1.6 million or so clones, around 97% of which appear only once. The specimen was naive CD4+ T cells sorted from blood. These receptors were collected from a young man in good health. Both conserved end residues are part of each CDR3. D genes are given only for firm matches. Clone size appears in some rows only: once, few, many, or a class for an expanded clone.

cdr3_aa: CASSTPPGTGNQPQHF
cdr3_nt: TGTGCCAGTAGTACCCCCCCCGGGACAGGGAATCAGCCCCAGCATTTT
clone_size: -
v_call: TRBV19
d_call: TRBD1
j_call: TRBJ1-5

cdr3_aa: CATSRPGQVASRQYF
cdr3_nt: TGTGCCACCAGCAGGCCGGGACAGGTGGCCTCGAGGCAGTACTTC
clone_size: -
v_call: TRBV15
d_call: TRBD1
j_call: TRBJ2-7

cdr3_aa: CASSKDRSTEAFF
cdr3_nt: TGTGCCAGCAGCAAGGACAGGTCCACTGAAGCTTTCTTT
clone_size: once
v_call: TRBV11-2
d_call: TRBD1
j_call: TRBJ1-1

cdr3_aa: CASSLGPTKGGDQPQHF
cdr3_nt: TGTGCCAGCAGCTTGGGCCCTACAAAGGGAGGAGATCAGCCCCAGCATTTT
clone_size: -
v_call: TRBV5-5
d_call: -
j_call: TRBJ1-5

cdr3_aa: CASSAGVTEAFF
cdr3_nt: TGTGCCAGTAGTGCGGGTGTAACTGAAGCTTTCTTT
clone_size: -
v_call: TRBV19
d_call: -
j_call: TRBJ1-1

cdr3_aa: CASSPHRDQPQHF
cdr3_nt: TGTGCCAGCAGTCCCCATAGGGATCAGCCCCAGCATTTT
clone_size: once
v_call: TRBV6-6
d_call: -
j_call: TRBJ1-5

cdr3_aa: CASSLYRGPQETQYF
cdr3_nt: TGCGCCAGCAGCTTATACAGGGGACCTCAAGAGACCCAGTACTTC
clone_size: -
v_call: TRBV5-1
d_call: TRBD1
j_call: TRBJ2-5

cdr3_aa: CASSLGLANRRSSYNEQFF
cdr3_nt: TGCGCCAGCAGCTTGGGACTAGCCAACCGGAGAAGCTCCTACAATGAGCAGTTCTTC
clone_size: -
v_call: TRBV10-2
d_call: TRBD2
j_call: TRBJ2-1

cdr3_aa: CASSPSLRLAGSYSYEQYF
cdr3_nt: TGTGCCAGCAGTCCCAGTCTACGGCTAGCGGGTTCATACTCCTACGAGCAGTACTTC
clone_size: -
v_call: TRBV28
d_call: TRBD2
j_call: TRBJ2-7

cdr3_aa: CASSARSRGASTEAFF
cdr3_nt: TGTGCCAGCAGCGCCCGTAGTCGGGGGGCGAGTACTGAAGCTTTCTTT
clone_size: -
v_call: TRBV7-2
d_call: -
j_call: TRBJ1-1

cdr3_aa: CASSFQGGRNEKLFF
cdr3_nt: TGTGCCAGCAGCTTCCAGGGGGGCCGGAATGAAAAACTGTTTTTT
clone_size: -
v_call: TRBV7-3
d_call: TRBD1
j_call: TRBJ1-4

cdr3_aa: CASSPRGGHEQFF
cdr3_nt: TGTGCCAGCAGCCCCCGGGGCGGGCATGAGCAGTTCTTC
clone_size: -
v_call: TRBV9
d_call: -
j_call: TRBJ2-1

cdr3_aa: CASSLALRGLAGVIHEQFF
cdr3_nt: TGTGCCAGCAGCTTAGCGCTAAGGGGACTAGCGGGGGTCATCCATGAGCAGTTCTTC
clone_size: -
v_call: TRBV7-9
d_call: TRBD2
j_call: TRBJ2-1

cdr3_aa: CASSPTGGYTF
cdr3_nt: TGTGCCAGCAGCCCTACAGGGGGCTACACCTTC
clone_size: -
v_call: TRBV7-2
d_call: -
j_call: TRBJ1-2

cdr3_aa: CASSLDSYNEQFF
cdr3_nt: TGCGCCAGCAGCTTGGACTCCTACAATGAGCAGTTCTTC
clone_size: -
v_call: TRBV5-1
d_call: -
j_call: TRBJ2-1

cdr3_aa: CASSSSGRASGELFF
cdr3_nt: TGTGCCAGCAGCTCGAGCGGGAGGGCCAGCGGGGAGCTGTTTTTT
clone_size: -
v_call: TRBV11-2
d_call: TRBD2
j_call: TRBJ2-2

cdr3_aa: CATSRGLAETQYF
cdr3_nt: TGTGCCACCAGCAGAGGGCTAGCGGAGACCCAGTACTTC
clone_size: -
v_call: TRBV15
d_call: -
j_call: TRBJ2-5

cdr3_aa: CASTSMDEQYF
cdr3_nt: TGTGCCAGCACCTCAATGGACGAGCAGTACTTC
clone_size: -
v_call: TRBV6-1
d_call: -
j_call: TRBJ2-7

cdr3_aa: CASSSPRGGANVLTF
cdr3_nt: TGTGCCAGCAGCTCTCCTAGAGGGGGGGCCAACGTCCTGACTTTC
clone_size: -
v_call: TRBV7-6
d_call: -
j_call: TRBJ2-6

cdr3_aa: CASSLVAASYNEQFF
cdr3_nt: TGTGCCAGCAGCTTGGTGGCAGCTTCCTACAATGAGCAGTTCTTC
clone_size: -
v_call: TRBV5-6
d_call: -
j_call: TRBJ2-1

cdr3_aa: CASSPKTGTDTQYF
cdr3_nt: TGTGCCAGCTCACCCAAGACTGGCACAGATACGCAGTATTTT
clone_size: -
v_call: TRBV18
d_call: -
j_call: TRBJ2-3

cdr3_aa: CASSLAKGLAPDTQYF
cdr3_nt: TGTGCCAGCAGCTTGGCGAAGGGACTAGCCCCCGATACGCAGTATTTT
clone_size: -
v_call: TRBV5-4
d_call: TRBD2
j_call: TRBJ2-3

cdr3_aa: CASSVPGPSYEQYF
cdr3_nt: TGTGCCAGCAGTGTCCCAGGACCTTCCTACGAGCAGTACTTC
clone_size: -
v_call: TRBV6-1
d_call: -
j_call: TRBJ2-7

cdr3_aa: CASSSTGFQETQYF
cdr3_nt: TGTGCCAGCAGCTCGACAGGTTTTCAAGAGACCCAGTACTTC
clone_size: once
v_call: TRBV7-9
d_call: -
j_call: TRBJ2-5

cdr3_aa: CASSLPDRGLGYTF
cdr3_nt: TGTGCCAGCAGCTTACCAGACAGGGGGCTAGGCTACACCTTC
clone_size: once
v_call: TRBV7-2
d_call: TRBD1
j_call: TRBJ1-2

cdr3_aa: CAISDSGLVSYEQYF
cdr3_nt: TGTGCCATCAGTGACTCAGGACTAGTATCCTACGAGCAGTACTTC
clone_size: -
v_call: TRBV10-3
d_call: TRBD2
j_call: TRBJ2-7

cdr3_aa: CSVPMVGYRRVCNQPQHF
cdr3_nt: TGCAGCGTTCCCATGGTCGGGTACAGGAGGGTTTGCAATCAGCCCCAGCATTTT
clone_size: once
v_call: TRBV29-1
d_call: -
j_call: TRBJ1-5

cdr3_aa: CASSQDNRWIYEQYF
cdr3_nt: TGTGCCAGCAGCCAAGATAACAGATGGATCTACGAGCAGTACTTC
clone_size: -
v_call: TRBV14
d_call: -
j_call: TRBJ2-7

cdr3_aa: CASSLAANTEAFF
cdr3_nt: TGTGCCAGCAGCTTAGCAGCGAACACTGAAGCTTTCTTT
clone_size: -
v_call: TRBV7-9
d_call: -
j_call: TRBJ1-1

cdr3_aa: CATRRSSSYEQYF
cdr3_nt: TGTGCCACCAGGCGATCAAGCTCCTACGAGCAGTACTTC
clone_size: -
v_call: TRBV15
d_call: -
j_call: TRBJ2-7

cdr3_aa: CASTPTGYKNEQYF
cdr3_nt: TGTGCCAGCACACCGACAGGGTATAAGAACGAGCAGTACTTC
clone_size: -
v_call: TRBV5-5
d_call: TRBD1
j_call: TRBJ2-7

cdr3_aa: CASSGFARDTQYF
cdr3_nt: TGCGCCAGCAGTGGATTTGCGCGAGATACGCAGTATTTT
clone_size: -
v_call: TRBV10-1
d_call: -
j_call: TRBJ2-3

cdr3_aa: CASSSGQGIAKNIQYF
cdr3_nt: TGTGCCAGCAGCTCGGGACAGGGAATAGCCAAAAACATTCAGTACTTC
clone_size: -
v_call: TRBV5-4
d_call: TRBD1
j_call: TRBJ2-4

cdr3_aa: CASSSQDRGINQPQHF
cdr3_nt: TGTGCCAGTAGTTCCCAGGACAGGGGAATAAATCAGCCCCAGCATTTT
clone_size: -
v_call: TRBV19
d_call: TRBD1
j_call: TRBJ1-5

cdr3_aa: CASSLSGRVYEQYF
cdr3_nt: TGTGCCAGCAGCCTTAGCGGGAGGGTCTACGAGCAGTACTTC
clone_size: -
v_call: TRBV28
d_call: TRBD2
j_call: TRBJ2-7